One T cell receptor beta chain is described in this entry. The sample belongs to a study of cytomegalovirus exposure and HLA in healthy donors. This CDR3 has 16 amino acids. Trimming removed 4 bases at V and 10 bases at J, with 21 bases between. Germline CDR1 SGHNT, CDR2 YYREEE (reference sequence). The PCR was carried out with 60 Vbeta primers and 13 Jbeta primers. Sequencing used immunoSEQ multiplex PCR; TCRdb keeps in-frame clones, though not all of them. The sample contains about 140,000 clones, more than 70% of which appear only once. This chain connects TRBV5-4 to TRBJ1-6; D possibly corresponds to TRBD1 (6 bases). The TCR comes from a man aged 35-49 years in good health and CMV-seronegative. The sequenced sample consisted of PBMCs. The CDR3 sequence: CASSPVQGIGESPLHF. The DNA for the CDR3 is TGTGCCAGCAGCCCCGTCCAGGGGATCGGAGAATCACCCCTCCACTTT.